This T cell receptor beta chain was found in a study of cytomegalovirus exposure and HLA in healthy donors. Points from the study as a whole: Several V segments, TRBV6-2 and TRBV6-3 among them, could not be told apart and were dropped. Other equally common chains were less clonally expanded than HLA-associated TCR beta chains, a later analysis showed.

The PCR was carried out with 60 Vbeta primers and 13 Jbeta primers. TCRdb's table, derived via immunoSEQ multiplex PCR, lists solely in-frame clones and lacks some. Of just over 95,000 clones in the sample, around four fifths were seen once. CDR3 length equals 17 residues. The V end lost 0 bases, the J end lost 3 bases, and 13 bases lay between the germline ends. Looked up from germline, CDR1 is SGHNT and CDR2 is YYREEE (reference sequence). Remarks on this clone: Antigen unknown.

The sequenced sample was PBMCs. J is TRBJ2-6 and V is TRBV5-4, with D tentatively TRBD1 (5 bases). The sequence was collected from a woman aged 40 to 49 in good health and CMV-seronegative. The CDR3 DNA follows: TGTGCCAGCAGCTTGGAGGCAGGGTTGAGTGGGGCCAACGTCCTGACTTTC. Translated, it gives CASSLEAGLSGANVLTF.